One sample yielded the 6 T cell receptor beta chains listed below, sequenced in a study of cytomegalovirus exposure and HLA in healthy donors. In the PCR, 60 Vbeta and 13 Jbeta primers were used. TCRdb's table, derived via immunoSEQ multiplex PCR, lists solely in-frame clones and lacks some. The sample yields about 94,000 clones, less than 10% seen once. Sequencing used PBMCs. These receptors were obtained from a man aged 50 to 59 in good health and CMV-seronegative.

This chain uses TRBV28 with TRBJ2-7; 10 positions agree with TRBD1. From germline, CDR1 is MDHEN and CDR2 SYDVKM. CDR3 length: 16 residues. V was clipped by 5 bases and J by 0 bases; unmatched bases: 7. CDR3 protein: CASSLRGQGSSYEQYF. DNA for the CDR3: TGTGCCAGCAGTCTTCGGGGACAGGGGAGCTCCTACGAGCAGTACTTC.

This clone has a handful of counts. This chain connects TRBV6-4 to TRBJ2-1, with D tentatively TRBD1 (5 bases). This CDR3 has 14 amino acids. Germline-derived CDR1 and CDR2 are MRHNA and SNTAGT. Trimming took off 0 bases at V and 7 bases at J, with 10 bases between the two ends. In DNA, the CDR3 is TGTGCCAGCAGTGACTCAACGGACACGAATGAGCAGTTCTTC. It translates to CASSDSTDTNEQFF.

The chain joins TRBV11-3 to TRBJ1-1; 10 bases align to TRBD1. From germline, CDR1 is SGHNT and CDR2 YENEEA. There are 15 residues in the CDR3. With 5 bases clipped from V and 4 bases from J, the junction kept 7 bases outside the gene matches. For the CDR3, the DNA is TGTGCCAGCAGCCTTGGGACAGGGGCAGGCACTGAAGCTTTCTTT. It is translated as CASSLGTGAGTEAFF.

This clone was found a few times. CDR3 nucleotide sequence: TGTGCCAGCAGTGACAGGCCGCCCTACACCTTC. Its protein is CASSDRPPYTF. J is TRBJ1-2 and V is TRBV28, with D possibly matching TRBD1 (6 bases). The CDR3 loop spans 11 amino acids. Looked up from germline, CDR1 is MDHEN and CDR2 is SYDVKM. V lost 5 bases to trimming and J lost 10 bases, with 11 bases between them.

The chain couples TRBV6-1 to TRBJ1-6, with TRBD1 matching over 8 bases. Germline assignment: CDR1 MNHNS and CDR2 SASEGT. J lost 9 bases, V lost 6 bases, and 10 bases had no gene match. The CDR3 contains 15 residues. CDR3 in DNA: TGTGCCAGCAGAGATCGACAGGGGCTCGGTTCACCCCTCCACTTT. Translated: CASRDRQGLGSPLHF.

This clone has just a few counts. The V and J genes are TRBV10-3 and TRBJ1-1; D gene uncertain. Germline lookup yields CDR1 ENHRY and CDR2 SYGVKD. The V end lost 10 bases, the J end lost 0 bases, and 12 bases lay between the germline ends. The CDR3 has 13 amino acids. Here the CDR3 DNA reads TGTGCCAGCCTTTCTAATATGAACACTGAAGCTTTCTTT. The encoded protein is CASLSNMNTEAFF.